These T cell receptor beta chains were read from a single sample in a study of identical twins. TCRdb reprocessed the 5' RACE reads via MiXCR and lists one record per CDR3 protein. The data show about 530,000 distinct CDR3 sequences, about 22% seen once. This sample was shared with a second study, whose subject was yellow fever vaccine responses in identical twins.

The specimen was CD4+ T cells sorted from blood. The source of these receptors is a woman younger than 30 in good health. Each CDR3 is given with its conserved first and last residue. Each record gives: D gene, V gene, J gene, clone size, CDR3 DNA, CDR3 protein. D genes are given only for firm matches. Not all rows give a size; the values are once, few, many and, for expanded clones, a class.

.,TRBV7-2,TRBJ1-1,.,TGTGCCAGCAGCGCCCGCAGAGGGGCTGAAGCTTTCTTT,CASSARRGAEAFF
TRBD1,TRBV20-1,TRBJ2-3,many,TGCAGTGCTTCGAATAAAAGGGGGCGCAACACAGATACGCAGTATTTT,CSASNKRGRNTDTQYF
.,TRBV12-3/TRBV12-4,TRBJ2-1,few,TGTGCCAGCAGTTTAGGACTAGTTGGTGCTGAGCAGTTCTTC,CASSLGLVGAEQFF
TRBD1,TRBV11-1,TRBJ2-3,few,TGTGCCAGCAGCTTAGCGCTAACGCGACAGGGCAGCACAGATACGCAGTATTTT,CASSLALTRQGSTDTQYF
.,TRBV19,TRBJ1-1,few,TGTGCCAGTAGTAGAGGGGGAATGTTGAACACTGAAGCTTTCTTT,CASSRGGMLNTEAFF
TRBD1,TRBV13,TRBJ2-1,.,TGTGCCAGCAGCTCCCGACAGGGGAGGAATGAGCAGTTCTTC,CASSSRQGRNEQFF
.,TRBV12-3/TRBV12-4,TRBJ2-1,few,TGTGCCAGCAGTTTCGCCCGGATCGACAATGAGCAGTTCTTC,CASSFARIDNEQFF
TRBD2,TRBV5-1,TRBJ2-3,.,TGCGCCAGCAGTTTGCTCCGGGGGGGTCCAGATACGCAGTATTTT,CASSLLRGGPDTQYF
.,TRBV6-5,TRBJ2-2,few,TGTGCCAGCAGTTACTCCGACATCGGGGAGCTGTTTTTT,CASSYSDIGELFF
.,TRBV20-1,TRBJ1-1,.,TGCAGTGCTAGGCGGCAGAACACTGAAGCTTTCTTT,CSARRQNTEAFF
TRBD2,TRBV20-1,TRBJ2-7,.,TGCAGTGCTAGGCTAGCGGGAGGAGGTTGGGAGCAGTACTTC,CSARLAGGGWEQYF
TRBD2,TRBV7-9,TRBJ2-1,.,TGTGCCAGCAGCTACGGACTAGCGGGAGGTCATGAGCAGTTCTTC,CASSYGLAGGHEQFF
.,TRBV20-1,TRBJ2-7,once,TGCAGTGCTAGTACCCCAATGAAGGAGGAGCAGTACTTC,CSASTPMKEEQYF
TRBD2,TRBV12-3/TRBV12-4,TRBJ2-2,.,TGTGCCAGCAGACGCAACCGACTAGCGTCCACCGGGGAGCTGTTTTTT,CASRRNRLASTGELFF
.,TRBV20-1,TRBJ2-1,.,TGCAGTGCAGTCTTGGGGAGCTCCTACAATGAGCAGTTCTTC,CSAVLGSSYNEQFF
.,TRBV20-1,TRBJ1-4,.,TGCAGTGCTTCCGACCCGTCGATAACTGAAAAACTGTTTTTT,CSASDPSITEKLFF
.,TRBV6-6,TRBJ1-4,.,TGTGCCAGCAGTTCCTACATTGATGAAAAACTGTTTTTT,CASSSYIDEKLFF
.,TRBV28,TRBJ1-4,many,TGTGCCTCTCGGGTAAAATCTGAAAAACTGTTTTTT,CASRVKSEKLFF
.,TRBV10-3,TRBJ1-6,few,TGTGCCATCAGTGAGTCGGGGAATTCACCCCTCCACTTT,CAISESGNSPLHF
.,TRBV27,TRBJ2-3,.,TGTGCCAGCAGTTCGAAACCCCGGTCAGACAGCACAGATACGCAGTATTTT,CASSSKPRSDSTDTQYF
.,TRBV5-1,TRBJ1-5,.,TGCGCCAGCAGCTTGAGGGGCGGGAATCAGCCCCAGCATTTT,CASSLRGGNQPQHF
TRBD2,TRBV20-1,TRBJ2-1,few,TGCAGTGCTAGAGACCCTAGCGGGGGGGCACGGGAGCAGTTCTTC,CSARDPSGGAREQFF
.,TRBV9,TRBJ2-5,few,TGTGCCAGCAGCGTAGTAGGTAATCCTTCGGGGGAGACCCAGTACTTC,CASSVVGNPSGETQYF
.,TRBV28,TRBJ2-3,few,TGTGCCAGCAGTTTATCCCCACAGACTCTATCTAGCACAGATACGCAGTATTTT,CASSLSPQTLSSTDTQYF
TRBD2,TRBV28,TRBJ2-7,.,TGTGCCACAACCCTTAGCGGGAGATTGTACGAGCAGTACTTC,CATTLSGRLYEQYF
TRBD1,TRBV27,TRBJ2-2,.,TGTGCCAGCAGTTTATTTTCAGGGGGCACCGGGGAGCTGTTTTTT,CASSLFSGGTGELFF
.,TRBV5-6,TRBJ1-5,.,TGTGCCAGCAGCGCAGGTTATGGCAATCAGCCCCAGCATTTT,CASSAGYGNQPQHF
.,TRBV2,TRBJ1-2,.,TGTGCCAGCAGTGAAGCGTTTGTTCTTTATGGCTACACCTTC,CASSEAFVLYGYTF